This passage covers 7 T cell receptor beta chains from one sample sequenced in a study of blood T cell repertoires in COVID-19. Produced via immunoSEQ multiplex PCR; TCRdb's table is partial and in-frame only. The sample contains 3,000 to 4,000 clones, 80% of which appear only once. The sample was peripheral blood. The receptors come from a human donor in a cohort sampled during active COVID-19.

This clone was seen a few times. The gene calls are TRBV7-2 and TRBJ2-5; D might be TRBD1 (6 bases). Germline V CDR1 and CDR2: SGHTA, FQGNSA. V was trimmed by 0 bases and J by 4 bases, leaving 12 bases between them. The CDR3 runs to 15 residues. CDR3 nucleotides: TGTGCCAGCAGCTTAGCTCCAGGGGCAGGAGAGACCCAGTACTTC. The encoded protein is CASSLAPGAGETQYF. Combining the CDR3 with reference TRBV7-2 and TRBJ2-5 gives the whole variable domain GAGVSQSPSNKVTEKGKDVELRCDPISGHTALYWYRQSLGQGLEFLIYFQGNSAPDKSGLPSDRFSAERTGGSVSTLTIQRTQQEDSAVYLCASSLAPGAGETQYFGPGTRLLVL.

The chain carries TRBV7-8 and TRBJ1-2, with D uncertain. V was clipped by 2 bases and J by 4 bases, with 11 bases between them. The CDR3 has 14 amino acids. The germline V gene encodes CDR1 SGHVS and CDR2 FQNEAQ. The CDR3 spells CASSLPTVPYGYTF. In DNA form, the CDR3 reads TGTGCCAGCAGCTTACCCACAGTCCCCTATGGCTACACCTTC.

The rearrangement uses TRBV2 and TRBJ2-3; no firm D call. Trimming cost V 7 bases and J 6 bases, with 8 bases left between them. CDR1 is SNHLY, CDR2 FYNNEI, per germline. This CDR3 has 11 amino acids. The CDR3 is CASTELDTQYF. The CDR3 DNA follows: TGTGCCAGCACCGAGCTGGATACGCAGTATTTT.

The J gene is TRBJ2-7, the V gene TRBV6-1, with TRBD1 as a possible D gene (5 bases). Germline V CDR1 and CDR2: MNHNS, SASEGT. The V gene lost 1 base and the J gene lost 0 bases, with 7 bases spanning the gap. This CDR3 has 14 amino acids. CDR3 protein: CASSEGGASYEQYF. The CDR3 coding sequence is TGTGCCAGCAGTGAAGGGGGCGCCTCCTACGAGCAGTACTTC.

The chain recombines TRBV5-8 with TRBJ2-7; maybe TRBD2 (6 bases). Trimming removed 4 bases at V and 1 base at J, with 15 bases between. CDR1 is SGHTS, CDR2 YDEGEE, per germline. This CDR3 contains 15 residues. The CDR3 DNA is TGTGCCAGCAGCCAGTCGGTTAGCGGTTCCTACGAGCAGTACTTC. Translation gives CASSQSVSGSYEQYF.

This sequence joins TRBV19 and TRBJ2-3, with D possibly matching TRBD2 (5 bases). The V gene's germline CDR1 is LNHDA and CDR2 SQIVND (reference sequence). Trimming stripped 4 bases from V and 5 bases from J, with 16 bases between. The CDR3 is made up of 15 amino acids. This CDR3 reads CASSTAGGFRDTQYF. For the CDR3, the DNA is TGTGCCAGTAGTACCGCGGGCGGGTTTAGAGATACGCAGTATTTT. The full variable domain, with the rest looked up from reference TRBV19 and TRBJ2-3, is DGGITQSPKYLFRKEGQNVTLSCEQNLNHDAMYWYRQDPGQGLRLIYYSQIVNDFQKGDIAEGYSVSREKKESFPLTVTSAQKNPTAFYLCASSTAGGFRDTQYFGPGTRLTVL.

The chain joins TRBV6-2 or TRBV6-3 to TRBJ2-6; D remains ambiguous. V was trimmed by 3 bases and J by 2 bases, leaving 8 bases between them. Germline loops: CDR1 MNHEY, CDR2 SVGEGT. This CDR3 comprises 15 residues. For the CDR3, the DNA is TGTGCCAGCAGTTATTCTCAGGCTGGGGCCAACGTCCTGACTTTC. Its translation is CASSYSQAGANVLTF.